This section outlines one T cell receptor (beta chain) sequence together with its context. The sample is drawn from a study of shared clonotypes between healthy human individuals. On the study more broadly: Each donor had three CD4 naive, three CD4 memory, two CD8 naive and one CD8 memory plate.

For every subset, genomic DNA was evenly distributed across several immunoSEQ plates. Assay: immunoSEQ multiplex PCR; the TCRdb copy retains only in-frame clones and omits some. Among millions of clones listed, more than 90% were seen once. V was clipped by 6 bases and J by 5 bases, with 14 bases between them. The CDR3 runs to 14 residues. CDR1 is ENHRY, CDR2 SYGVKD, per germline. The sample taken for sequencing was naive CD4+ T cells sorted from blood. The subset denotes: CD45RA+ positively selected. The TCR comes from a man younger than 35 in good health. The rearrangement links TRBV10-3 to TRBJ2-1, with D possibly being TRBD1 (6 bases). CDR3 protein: CAISVGQGNNEQFF. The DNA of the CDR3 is TGTGCCATCAGCGTTGGTCAGGGGAACAATGAGCAGTTCTTC.